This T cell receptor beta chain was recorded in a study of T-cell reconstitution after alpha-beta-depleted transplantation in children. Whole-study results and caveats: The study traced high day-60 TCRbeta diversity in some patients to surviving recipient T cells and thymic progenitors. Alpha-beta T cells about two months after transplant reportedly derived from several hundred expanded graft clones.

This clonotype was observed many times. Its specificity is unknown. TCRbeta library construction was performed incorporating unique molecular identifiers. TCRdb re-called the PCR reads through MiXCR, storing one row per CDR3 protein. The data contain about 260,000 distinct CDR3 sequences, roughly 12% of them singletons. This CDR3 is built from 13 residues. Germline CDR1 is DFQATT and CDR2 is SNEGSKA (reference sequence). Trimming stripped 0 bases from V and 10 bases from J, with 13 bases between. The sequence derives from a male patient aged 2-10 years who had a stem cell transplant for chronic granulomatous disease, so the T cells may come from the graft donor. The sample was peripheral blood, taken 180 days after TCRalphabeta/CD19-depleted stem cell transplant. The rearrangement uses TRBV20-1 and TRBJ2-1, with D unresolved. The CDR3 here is CSARDPPPEEQFF. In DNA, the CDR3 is TGCAGTGCTAGAGATCCTCCCCCGGAGGAGCAGTTCTTC.